This TCR beta chain was sequenced in a study of shared clonotypes between healthy human individuals. Turning to the study itself: Aged 18 to 49, the donors were a couple of women and a few men. Whole-study findings and limits: The genetic and exposure-history diversity represented was limited by few donors. Some naive CD4 clonotypes, roughly 4.5%, turned up in common across four donors.

Trimming left V 9 bases short and J 4 bases short, with 15 bases between. Germline CDR1 LNHDA, CDR2 SQIVND (reference sequence). The CDR3 totals 13 residues. As regards this clone: Its antigen is not known.

Data came from immunoSEQ multiplex PCR; TCRdb stores just in-frame clones and leaves some out. This sample yields about 2.4 million clones, of which approximately 93% are seen a single time; 0.35% to 0.45% belongs to the top ten. This clonotype originated in a man aged 18 to 29 in good health. Some clones in this sample may be carry-over from other donors' samples. The chain employs TRBV19 and TRBJ1-1, with TRBD1 as a possible D gene (5 bases). The source material was naive CD4+ T cells from PBMCs. Subset described: CD45RA+ positively selected. Here the CDR3 DNA reads TGTGCCAGCCGCGAAACAGGTCGCACTGAAGCTTTCTTT. It is translated as CASRETGRTEAFF.